This TCR beta chain was recovered during a study of regulatory T cells in long-lasting Graves disease. Whole-study findings and limits: Favored gene segments in persistent disease were TRBV28, TRBJ1-2 and TRBJ2-5.

The CDR3 consists of 14 residues. The ends were cut back, 5 bases at V and 6 bases at J, with 16 bases in the middle. Germline V CDR1 and CDR2: DFQATT, SNEGSKA (reference sequence). In the case of this clonotype: Its matching antigen is unknown.

Arm-PCR of CDR3 regions and iRepertoire HTBI primers were used to build TCR beta libraries. From the multiplex PCR reads, TCRdb called clonotypes with MiXCR, one entry per CDR3 protein. The profile shows hundreds of thousands of distinct CDR3 sequences, under 20% of them singletons. Time point denoted: newly diagnosed GD, antithyroid drugs for less than 3 months. With RNA extracted from PBMCs as input, the TCR library was made. These data were likewise used in another study, on T cells in Graves' hyperthyroidism and ophthalmopathy.

V and J are TRBV20-1 and TRBJ1-4; D gene ambiguous. The input for sequencing was peripheral blood mononuclear cells (PBMCs), taken at new diagnosis, from a patient treated with antithyroid drugs. This receptor was identified in a woman younger than 45 with Graves disease. DNA of the CDR3: TGCAGTGCTGTGGGCGCTGGCGGCCATGAAAAACTGTTTTTT. It codes for CSAVGAGGHEKLFF.